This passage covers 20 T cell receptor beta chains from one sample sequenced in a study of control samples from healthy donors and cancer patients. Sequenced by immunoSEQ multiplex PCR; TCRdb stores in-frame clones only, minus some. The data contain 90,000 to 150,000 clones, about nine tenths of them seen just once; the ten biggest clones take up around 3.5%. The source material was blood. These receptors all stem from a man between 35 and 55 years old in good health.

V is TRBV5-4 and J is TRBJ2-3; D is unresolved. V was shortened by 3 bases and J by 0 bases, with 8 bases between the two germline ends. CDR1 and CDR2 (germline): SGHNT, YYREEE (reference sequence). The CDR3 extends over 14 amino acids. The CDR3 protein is CASSSSPSTDTQYF. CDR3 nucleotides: TGTGCCAGCAGCTCATCCCCTAGCACAGATACGCAGTATTTT.

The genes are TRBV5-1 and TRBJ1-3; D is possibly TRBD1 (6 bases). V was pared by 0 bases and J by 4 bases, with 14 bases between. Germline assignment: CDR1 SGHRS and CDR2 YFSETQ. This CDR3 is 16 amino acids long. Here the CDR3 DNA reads TGCGCCAGCAGCTTGGACGCAGGGGTCGCCGGAAACACCATATATTTT. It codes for CASSLDAGVAGNTIYF.

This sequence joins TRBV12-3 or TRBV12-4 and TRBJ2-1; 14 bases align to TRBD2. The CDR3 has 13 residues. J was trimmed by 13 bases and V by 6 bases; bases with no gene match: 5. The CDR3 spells CASRKTSGGVQFF. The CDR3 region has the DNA TGTGCCAGCAGGAAGACTAGCGGGGGGGTACAGTTCTTC.

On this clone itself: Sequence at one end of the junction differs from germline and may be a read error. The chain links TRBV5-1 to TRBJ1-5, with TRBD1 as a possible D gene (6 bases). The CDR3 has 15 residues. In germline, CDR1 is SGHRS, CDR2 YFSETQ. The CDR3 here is CARSLEGGGNQPQHF. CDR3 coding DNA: TGCGCCCGCAGCTTGGAAGGGGGGGGCAATCAGCCCCAGCATTTT.

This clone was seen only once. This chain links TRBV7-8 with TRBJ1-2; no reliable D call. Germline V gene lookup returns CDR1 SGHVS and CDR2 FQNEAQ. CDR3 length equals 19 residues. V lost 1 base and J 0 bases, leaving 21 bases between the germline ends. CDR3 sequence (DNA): TGTGCCAGCAGCTTAGTTGCAATTGGGGATTCTAACCCTAACTATGGCTACACCTTC. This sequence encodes CASSLVAIGDSNPNYGYTF.

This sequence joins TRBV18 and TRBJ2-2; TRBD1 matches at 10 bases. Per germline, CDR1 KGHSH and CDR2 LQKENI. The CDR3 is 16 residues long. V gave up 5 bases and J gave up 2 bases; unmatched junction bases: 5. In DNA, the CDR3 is TGTGCCAGCTCAGACAGGGGGCAATCAAACACCGGGGAGCTGTTTTTT. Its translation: CASSDRGQSNTGELFF.

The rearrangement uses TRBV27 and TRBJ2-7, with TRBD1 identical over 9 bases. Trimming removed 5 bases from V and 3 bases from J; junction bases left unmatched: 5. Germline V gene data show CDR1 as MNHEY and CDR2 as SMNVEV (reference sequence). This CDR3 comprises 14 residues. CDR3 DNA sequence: TGTGCCAGCAGTCGACAGGGGGAGAGCTACGAGCAGTACTTC. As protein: CASSRQGESYEQYF.

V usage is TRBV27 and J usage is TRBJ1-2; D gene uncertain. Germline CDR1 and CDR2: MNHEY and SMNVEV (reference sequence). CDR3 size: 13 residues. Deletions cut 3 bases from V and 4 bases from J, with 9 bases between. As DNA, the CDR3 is TGTGCCAGCAGTTTTGGGCAGGCCTATGGCTACACCTTC. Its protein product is CASSFGQAYGYTF.

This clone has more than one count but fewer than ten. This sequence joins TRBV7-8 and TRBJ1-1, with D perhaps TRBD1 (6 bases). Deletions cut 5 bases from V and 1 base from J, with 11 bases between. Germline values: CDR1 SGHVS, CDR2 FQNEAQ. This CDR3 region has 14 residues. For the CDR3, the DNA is TGTGCCAGCAGCGTGGGACACTCGAACACTGAAGCTTTCTTT. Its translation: CASSVGHSNTEAFF.

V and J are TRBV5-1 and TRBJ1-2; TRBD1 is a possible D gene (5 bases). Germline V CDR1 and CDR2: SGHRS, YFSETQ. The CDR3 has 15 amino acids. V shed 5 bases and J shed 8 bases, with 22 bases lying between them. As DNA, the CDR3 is TGCGCCAGCAGTTGGGACGCATTGGCTGTGAGAGGCTACACCTTC. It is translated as CASSWDALAVRGYTF.

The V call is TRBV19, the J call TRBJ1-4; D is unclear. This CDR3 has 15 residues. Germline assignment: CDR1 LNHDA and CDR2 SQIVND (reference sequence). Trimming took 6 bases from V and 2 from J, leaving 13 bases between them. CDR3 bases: TGTGCCAGTAGCCCCGGTGCCGACACTAATGAAAAACTGTTTTTT. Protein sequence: CASSPGADTNEKLFF.

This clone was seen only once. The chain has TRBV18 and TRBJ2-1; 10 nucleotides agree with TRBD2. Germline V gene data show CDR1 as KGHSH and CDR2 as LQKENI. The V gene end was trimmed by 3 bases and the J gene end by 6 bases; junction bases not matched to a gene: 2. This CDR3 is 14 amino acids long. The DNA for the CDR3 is TGTGCCAGCTCACCCCCTAGCGGGAGCAATGAGCAGTTCTTC. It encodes CASSPPSGSNEQFF.

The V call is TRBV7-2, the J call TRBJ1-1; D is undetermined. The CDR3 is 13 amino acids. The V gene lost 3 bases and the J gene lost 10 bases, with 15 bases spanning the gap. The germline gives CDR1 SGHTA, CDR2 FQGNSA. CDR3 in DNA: TGTGCCAGCAGCTTCCTCGAGAGCCTGGGAGCTTTCTTT. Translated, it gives CASSFLESLGAFF. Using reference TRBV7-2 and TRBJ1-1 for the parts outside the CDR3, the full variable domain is GAGVSQSPSNKVTEKGKDVELRCDPISGHTALYWYRQSLGQGLEFLIYFQGNSAPDKSGLPSDRFSAERTGGSVSTLTIQRTQQEDSAVYLCASSFLESLGAFFGQGTRLTVV.

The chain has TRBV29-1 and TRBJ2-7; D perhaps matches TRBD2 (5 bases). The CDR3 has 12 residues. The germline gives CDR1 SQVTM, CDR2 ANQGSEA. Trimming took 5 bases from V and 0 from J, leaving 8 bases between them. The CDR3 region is CSVKTNSYEQYF. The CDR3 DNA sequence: TGCAGCGTTAAGACTAACTCCTACGAGCAGTACTTC.

In DNA form, the CDR3 reads TGTGCCAGCAGTTCTCCCGGGACAGGGAATGAAAAACTGTTTTTT. Amino acids: CASSSPGTGNEKLFF. The chain joins TRBV27 to TRBJ1-4, with 9 positions matching TRBD1. CDR3 size: 15 residues. Germline CDR1 is MNHEY and CDR2 is SMNVEV (reference sequence). V gave up 4 bases and J gave up 5 bases; unmatched junction bases: 5. The whole variable domain, remainder taken from reference TRBV27 and TRBJ1-4, is EAQVTQNPRYLITVTGKKLTVTCSQNMNHEYMSWYRQDPGLGLRQIYYSMNVEVTDKGDVPEGYKVSRKEKRNFPLILESPSPNQTSLYFCASSSPGTGNEKLFFGSGTQLSVL.

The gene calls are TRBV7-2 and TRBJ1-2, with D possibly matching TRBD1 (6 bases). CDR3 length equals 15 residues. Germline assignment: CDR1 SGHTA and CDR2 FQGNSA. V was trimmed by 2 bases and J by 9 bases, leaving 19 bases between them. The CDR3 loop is CASSLQGTGSSRYTF. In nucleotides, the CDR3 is TGTGCCAGCAGCTTACAGGGGACTGGTTCCTCGCGCTACACCTTC.

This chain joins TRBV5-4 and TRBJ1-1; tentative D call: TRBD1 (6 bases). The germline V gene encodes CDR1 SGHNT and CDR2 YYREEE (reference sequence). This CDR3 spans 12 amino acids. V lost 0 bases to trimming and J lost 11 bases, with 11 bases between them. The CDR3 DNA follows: TGTGCCAGCAGCTTGGATAAGGGGGTGGCTTTCTTT. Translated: CASSLDKGVAFF.

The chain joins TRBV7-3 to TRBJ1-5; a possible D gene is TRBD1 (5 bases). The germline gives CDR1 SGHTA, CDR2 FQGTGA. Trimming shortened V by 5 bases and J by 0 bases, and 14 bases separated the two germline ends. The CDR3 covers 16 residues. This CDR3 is CASSPGRIFSNQPQHF. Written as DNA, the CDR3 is TGTGCCAGCAGCCCAGGGCGCATTTTTAGCAATCAGCCCCAGCATTTT.

The CDR3 is CASSPTGAPYNEQFF. The CDR3 region has the DNA TGCGCCAGCAGCCCAACAGGGGCCCCTTACAATGAGCAGTTCTTC. This sequence joins TRBV4-1 and TRBJ2-1; 7 nucleotides align to TRBD1. The CDR3 is 15 residues long. Per germline, CDR1 MGHRA and CDR2 YSYEKL. Losses at the gene ends were 4 bases for V and 4 bases for J; bases not matched to a gene: 7.

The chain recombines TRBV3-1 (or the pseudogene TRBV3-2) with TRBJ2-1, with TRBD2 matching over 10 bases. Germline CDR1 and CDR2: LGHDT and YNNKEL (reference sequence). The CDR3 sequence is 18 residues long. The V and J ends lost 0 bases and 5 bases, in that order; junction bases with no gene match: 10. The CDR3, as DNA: TGTGCCAGCAGCCAAGATGGCCCGGGACTAGCGATCAACAATGAGCAGTTCTTC. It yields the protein CASSQDGPGLAINNEQFF.